These 11 T cell receptor beta chains were sequenced from one sample in a study of T cell clusters in autoimmune cytopenias. TRB was amplified from about 250 ng of peripheral blood genomic DNA per sample. TRB rearrangements were amplified by touch-down multiplex PCR with mixed TRB-A/B primers. From its re-call of the multiplex PCR reads, TCRdb lists each CDR3 protein once, without DNA. Its table records 5,000 to 7,000 distinct CDR3 sequences. This sample was shared with a second study, whose subject was T cell repertoires in aging, cancer and after chemotherapy.

The specimen was peripheral blood. These receptor sequences come from a human donor in good health.

This rearrangement joins TRBV15 to TRBJ2-3; the D gene TCRdb calls, TRBD1, cannot be checked with no DNA. CDR1 and CDR2 from the germline V gene are LNHNV and YYDKDF (reference sequence). The CDR3 extends over 16 amino acids. The chain's CDR3 is CATSRDLGGLRDTQYF.

This chain connects TRBV6-1 to TRBJ1-5; the TRBD1 assignment by TCRdb is unverifiable without DNA. CDR3 size: 11 residues. CDR1 is MNHNS, CDR2 SASEGT, per germline. CDR3: CASSGGEAQHF.

The CDR3 sequence: CSGTQSTDTQYF. This chain connects TRBV29-1 to TRBJ2-3. The germline V gene has CDR1 SQVTM and CDR2 ANQGSEA. The CDR3 runs 12 residues.

This clonotype is labeled medium-sized based on frequency. The gene calls are TRBV19 and TRBJ2-7; without DNA, the TCRdb call of TRBD1 cannot be checked. The CDR3 has 14 residues. Looked up from germline, CDR1 is LNHDA and CDR2 is SQIVND (reference sequence). CDR3 loop: CASSGGIVPYEQYF. Using reference TRBV19 and TRBJ2-7 for the parts outside the CDR3, the full variable domain is DGGITQSPKYLFRKEGQNVTLSCEQNLNHDAMYWYRQDPGQGLRLIYYSQIVNDFQKGDIAEGYSVSREKKESFPLTVTSAQKNPTAFYLCASSGGIVPYEQYFGPGTRLTVT.

This chain links TRBV6-5 with TRBJ2-7; TCRdb calls TRBD1, which cannot be checked without DNA. Germline V CDR1 and CDR2: MNHEY, SVGAGI. There are 13 residues in the CDR3. This chain's CDR3 is CASTPDGGDEQYF.

This chain uses TRBV6-2 or TRBV6-3 with TRBJ2-1; the TRBD2 assignment by TCRdb is unverifiable without DNA. The CDR3 loop spans 15 amino acids. CDR1 and CDR2 (germline): MNHEY, SVGEGT. This chain's CDR3 is CASSSSGSSYNEQFF.

The chain's CDR3 is CAWSVPGQKHQPQHF. The chain has TRBV30 and TRBJ1-5; the TCRdb D gene call, TRBD1, has no DNA to confirm it. The CDR3 loop spans 15 amino acids. Germline values: CDR1 GTSNPN, CDR2 SVGIG (reference sequence).

The rearrangement links TRBV5-4 to TRBJ2-3. The germline V gene encodes CDR1 SGHNT and CDR2 YYREEE (reference sequence). The CDR3 contains 12 residues. CDR3: CASSRLPDTQYF.

This clonotype is identified as medium-sized from frequency. The chain recombines TRBV19 with TRBJ2-3; there is no DNA to check the TCRdb D call of TRBD2. This CDR3 contains 15 residues. The germline V gene has CDR1 LNHDA and CDR2 SQIVND (reference sequence). CDR3 sequence: CASTPSGGPPDTQYF.

The chain recombines TRBV6-1 with TRBJ2-6; as DNA is missing, the TRBD1 call by TCRdb cannot be tested. This CDR3 is built from 18 residues. Germline V gene data show CDR1 as MNHNS and CDR2 as SASEGT. The CDR3 spells CASSYITGASSGANVLTF.

The chain has TRBV19 and TRBJ1-4. This CDR3 is 11 amino acids long. CDR1 LNHDA and CDR2 SQIVND come from the germline V gene (reference sequence). This CDR3 is CASSINEKLFF.